This passage covers 22 T cell receptor beta chains from one sample sequenced in a study of beta chain features in type 1 diabetes. Expressed TCRB transcripts were sequenced because the isolated RNA had all been reverse transcribed beforehand. Clones were read by immunoSEQ multiplex PCR, and TCRdb kept only the in-frame ones, dropping some. This table holds around 500,000 clones, roughly 30% found once. Sample: naive CD4+ T cells from blood. These receptor sequences come from a man aged 18 to 29 in good health.

This clone was seen a few times. The chain carries TRBV7-9 and TRBJ2-3; no firm D call. The ends were cut back, 9 bases at V and 2 bases at J, with 18 bases in the middle. CDR1 and CDR2 from the germline V gene are SEHNR and FQNEAQ (reference sequence). The CDR3 covers 15 residues. The CDR3 DNA follows: TGTGCCAGTTCCGTGTTGGCGGAGATCACAGATACGCAGTATTTT. Amino acid sequence: CASSVLAEITDTQYF.

This chain uses TRBV4-2 with TRBJ2-4; TRBD1 or TRBD2 may be the D gene (5 bases each). The V gene lost 4 bases and the J gene lost 6 bases, with 22 bases spanning the gap. Germline V lookup: CDR1 LGHNA, CDR2 YNFKEQ. The length of the CDR3 is 17 residues. The CDR3 sequence is CASSPLTGTQPGNIQYF. The CDR3 region has the DNA TGTGCCAGCAGCCCCTTAACCGGGACCCAGCCGGGAAACATTCAGTACTTC.

A few counts support this clone. This chain connects TRBV10-3 to TRBJ2-4; either TRBD1 or TRBD2 may supply D (5 bases each). The CDR3 contains 16 residues. V lost 2 bases and J lost 1, with 12 bases in between. CDR1 ENHRY and CDR2 SYGVKD come from the germline V gene. CDR3 sequence: CAISEGGLGAKNIQYF. The CDR3 DNA reads TGTGCCATCAGTGAGGGGGGTTTAGGGGCCAAAAACATTCAGTACTTC.

The CDR3 reads CATRGAAGEAFF. The CDR3 bases are TGTGCCACCCGCGGGGCAGCGGGTGAAGCTTTCTTT. The rearrangement uses TRBV13 and TRBJ1-1, with D tentatively TRBD1 (5 bases). The CDR3 spans 12 residues. Germline V gene sequence: CDR1 PRHDT, CDR2 FYEKMQ (reference sequence). V was cut by 10 bases and J by 7 bases, with 16 bases left in between.

In DNA form, the CDR3 reads TGTGCCAGCAAGGAGGGGTCCGGCGGGACCTACGAGCAGTACTTC. It encodes CASKEGSGGTYEQYF. The rearrangement uses TRBV2 and TRBJ2-7; TRBD2 is a possible D gene (6 bases). Germline values: CDR1 SNHLY, CDR2 FYNNEI. The V end lost 7 bases, the J end lost 2 bases, and 18 bases lay between the germline ends. The CDR3 contains 15 residues.

A few counts support this clone. V gene TRBV12-5 combines with J gene TRBJ2-7; TRBD1 agrees at 10 bases. Trimming at V came to 6 bases and at J to 3 bases, leaving 8 bases not matched to a gene. This CDR3 is 15 amino acids long. Germline V gene data show CDR1 as LGHNT and CDR2 as FRNRAP. CDR3 sequence reads: CASGSGQGTIYEQYF. CDR3 in DNA: TGTGCTAGTGGATCGGGACAGGGGACGATCTACGAGCAGTACTTC. Looking up the rest from reference TRBV12-5 and TRBJ2-7 gives the full variable domain: DARVTQTPRHKVTEMGQEVTMRCQPILGHNTVFWYRQTMMQGLELLAYFRNRAPLDDSGMPKDRFSAEMPDATLATLKIQPSEPRDSAVYFCASGSGQGTIYEQYFGPGTRLTVT.

The chain recombines TRBV10-3 with TRBJ2-7; TRBD1 agrees at 7 bases. Germline CDR1 reads ENHRY; CDR2 reads SYGVKD. V dropped 7 bases and J dropped 3; count of bases not matched to a gene: 6. The CDR3 sequence is 13 residues long. This chain's CDR3 is CAITDRVNYEQYF. In DNA form, the CDR3 reads TGTGCCATCACTGACAGGGTGAACTACGAGCAGTACTTC.

The chain combines TRBV7-2 with TRBJ2-6, with D possibly TRBD2 on 6 matching bases. This CDR3 comprises 15 residues. Germline V CDR1 and CDR2: SGHTA, FQGNSA. V lost 5 bases and J lost 0, with 8 bases in between. This chain's CDR3 is CASSHGGSGANVLTF. CDR3 in DNA: TGTGCCAGCAGCCACGGGGGCTCTGGGGCCAACGTCCTGACTTTC.

This clone was recorded a few times. The chain has TRBV2 and TRBJ2-1; D gene ambiguous. Germline V gene sequence: CDR1 SNHLY, CDR2 FYNNEI. The CDR3 sequence is 11 residues long. V shed 4 bases and J shed 7 bases, with 5 bases lying between them. In nucleotides, the CDR3 is TGTGCCAGCAGTGTAGGAAATGAGCAGTTCTTC. Protein: CASSVGNEQFF.

The chain recombines TRBV7-9 with TRBJ2-1, with TRBD2 matching over 7 bases. Germline-derived CDR1 and CDR2 are SEHNR and FQNEAQ (reference sequence). With 5 bases clipped from V and 7 bases from J, the junction kept 8 bases outside the gene matches. The CDR3 is 14 amino acids. This CDR3 is CASSIPGLINEQFF. The CDR3 nucleotides read TGTGCCAGCAGCATCCCGGGACTAATAAATGAGCAGTTCTTC.

The CDR3 DNA follows: TGTGCCAGCAGCTTGCGACTAGCGGGAGGGCAAGAGACCCAGTACTTC. Translation gives CASSLRLAGGQETQYF. This sequence joins TRBV13 and TRBJ2-5; 14 bases match TRBD2. The ends lost 3 bases at V and 2 bases at J; junction bases unmatched: 2. Germline loops: CDR1 PRHDT, CDR2 FYEKMQ (reference sequence). The CDR3 extends over 16 amino acids. The full variable domain, rest sourced from reference TRBV13 and TRBJ2-5, is AAGVIQSPRHLIKEKRETATLKCYPIPRHDTVYWYQQGPGQDPQFLISFYEKMQSDKGSIPDRFSAQQFSDYHSELNMSSLELGDSALYFCASSLRLAGGQETQYFGPGTRLLVL.

This clone was detected a few times. The chain has TRBV4-3 and TRBJ2-7; no clear D gene. Germline CDR1 LGHNA, CDR2 YSLEER. The CDR3 runs 14 residues. Trimming removed 0 bases at V and 1 base at J, with 7 bases between. The CDR3 region is CASSQEGRSYEQYF. The CDR3 DNA sequence: TGCGCCAGCAGCCAAGAGGGCAGATCCTACGAGCAGTACTTC.

The chain has TRBV30 and TRBJ1-3; D possibly corresponds to TRBD1 (5 bases). The CDR3 covers 14 residues. Trimming removed 6 bases at V and 8 bases at J, with 20 bases between. Germline CDR1 GTSNPN, CDR2 SVGIG (reference sequence). For the CDR3, the DNA is TGTGCCTGCAGAGCAGGGAAGGGGATGGACACCATATATTTT. Its protein product is CACRAGKGMDTIYF.

This clone was detected a few times. The CDR3 DNA reads as TGTGCCAGCAGCCAAGAGACAGGCCCTGAGGTGTCTGGGGCCAACGTCCTGACTTTC. Translating it yields CASSQETGPEVSGANVLTF. The chain links TRBV4-2 to TRBJ2-6; weak D call: TRBD1 (6 bases). Germline loops: CDR1 LGHNA, CDR2 YNFKEQ. This CDR3 is 19 amino acids long. V dropped 0 bases and J dropped 1 base, with 16 bases sitting between them.

Remarks on this clone: Other DNA sequences in this sample translate to the same CDR3. The rearrangement joins TRBV5-4 to TRBJ2-5; D gene ambiguous. Germline V gene lookup returns CDR1 SGHNT and CDR2 YYREEE (reference sequence). Trimming stripped 1 base from V and 1 base from J, with 2 bases between. The CDR3 totals 12 residues. CDR3 in DNA: TGTGCCAGCAGCTTGCTCCAAGAGACCCAGTACTTC. Translating it yields CASSLLQETQYF.

This clone has a handful of counts. The chain uses TRBV2 and TRBJ2-1, with 8 nucleotides matching TRBD2. Unmatched junction bases numbered 9, after V lost 1 base and J lost 10 bases. This CDR3 spans 15 amino acids. Germline V gene sequence: CDR1 SNHLY, CDR2 FYNNEI. The CDR3, as DNA: TGTGCCAGCAGTGAAGTTCTCGGGAGGGCCGGGGAGCAGTTCTTC. It translates to CASSEVLGRAGEQFF.

The table lists this clone with a few counts. V usage is TRBV30 and J usage is TRBJ2-5, with 7 bases aligning to TRBD2. Judging by the DNA end, TRBJ2-7 fits better; the J call may be wrong. The CDR3 has 13 amino acids. Germline loops: CDR1 GTSNPN, CDR2 SVGIG (reference sequence). DNA for the CDR3: TGTGCCTGGAGTAGCGGGATCTGGTACGAGCAGTACTTC. It encodes CAWSSGIWYEQYF.

This chain uses TRBV9 with TRBJ2-1; D not certain. CDR3 length: 12 residues. The germline V gene encodes CDR1 SGDLS and CDR2 YYNGEE. Deletions cut 0 bases from V and 8 bases from J, with 6 bases between. The CDR3, as DNA: TGTGCCAGCAGCGTAGCTTTCGATGAGCAGTTCTTC. Amino acid sequence: CASSVAFDEQFF. The variable domain in full, completed from reference TRBV9 and TRBJ2-1, reads DSGVTQTPKHLITATGQRVTLRCSPRSGDLSVYWYQQSLDQGLQFLIQYYNGEERAKGNILERFSAQQFPDLHSELNLSSLELGDSALYFCASSVAFDEQFFGPGTRLTVL.

This clone was seen a handful of times. The CDR3 sequence is CASSTGTVNNQPQHF. The CDR3 DNA reads TGTGCCAGCAGCACCGGGACAGTCAACAATCAGCCCCAGCATTTT. This chain uses TRBV7-9 with TRBJ1-5; 7 nucleotides agree with TRBD1. The CDR3 consists of 15 residues. The germline V gene has CDR1 SEHNR and CDR2 FQNEAQ (reference sequence). V gave up 5 bases and J gave up 3 bases; unmatched junction bases: 7.

The sample holds a few counts of this clone. The chain carries TRBV5-1 and TRBJ2-1; possibly TRBD1 or TRBD2 for D (5 bases each). Germline CDR1 and CDR2: SGHRS and YFSETQ. The V end lost 6 bases, the J end lost 6 bases, and 13 bases lay between the germline ends. CDR3 size: 13 residues. The CDR3 nucleotides are TGCGCCAGCACCTTAGGGACCGTCAATGAGCAGTTCTTC. Protein: CASTLGTVNEQFF.

CDR3 sequence reads: CASRRYNEQFF. CDR3 DNA: TGTGCCAGCAGACGCTACAATGAGCAGTTCTTC. This sequence joins TRBV7-2 and TRBJ2-1; no reliable D call. Germline CDR1 reads SGHTA; CDR2 reads FQGNSA. V lost 6 bases and J 3 bases, leaving 3 bases between the germline ends. This CDR3 spans 11 amino acids.

The CDR3 is CAWSWKRINTGELFF. Written as DNA, the CDR3 is TGTGCCTGGAGTTGGAAAAGGATAAACACCGGGGAGCTGTTTTTT. The chain employs TRBV30 and TRBJ2-2; no firm D call. This CDR3 is built from 15 residues. CDR1 is GTSNPN, CDR2 SVGIG, per germline (reference sequence). The germline V and J ends were trimmed by 2 bases and 2 bases, with 12 bases remaining between them.